This T cell receptor (beta chain) was identified during a study of T cells in Graves' hyperthyroidism and ophthalmopathy. TCR beta CDR3 sequences were amplified from RNA transcripts. TCR CDR3 underwent first-round RT-PCR with the HTBI primer set. In TCRdb, the multiplex PCR reads were re-called with MiXCR into one record per CDR3 protein. Of roughly 510,000 distinct CDR3 sequences detected, about 46% appear once; the ten largest clones hold about two fifths. This clonotype was observed at least ten times. The V segment lost 3 bases and the J segment 2 bases; nucleotides outside the gene matches: 2. The germline V gene encodes CDR1 SGDLS and CDR2 YYNGEE. The CDR3 has 14 amino acids. Clinical symptoms, serum thyroxine, TRAb, thyroid ultrasound and orbital computed tomography established diagnosis.

Sequenced: peripheral blood or thyroid tissue (not recorded which). The receptor was isolated from an adult woman with Graves' disease, either hyperthyroidism or ophthalmopathy (not recorded which). The chain links TRBV9 to TRBJ1-3, with 7 bases that match TRBD1. Written as DNA, the CDR3 is TGTGCCAGCAGCGACAGGGGTACTGGAAACACCATATATTTT. It codes for CASSDRGTGNTIYF. Filled out from reference TRBV9 and TRBJ1-3, the complete variable domain reads DSGVTQTPKHLITATGQRVTLRCSPRSGDLSVYWYQQSLDQGLQFLIQYYNGEERAKGNILERFSAQQFPDLHSELNLSSLELGDSALYFCASSDRGTGNTIYFGEGSWLTVV.